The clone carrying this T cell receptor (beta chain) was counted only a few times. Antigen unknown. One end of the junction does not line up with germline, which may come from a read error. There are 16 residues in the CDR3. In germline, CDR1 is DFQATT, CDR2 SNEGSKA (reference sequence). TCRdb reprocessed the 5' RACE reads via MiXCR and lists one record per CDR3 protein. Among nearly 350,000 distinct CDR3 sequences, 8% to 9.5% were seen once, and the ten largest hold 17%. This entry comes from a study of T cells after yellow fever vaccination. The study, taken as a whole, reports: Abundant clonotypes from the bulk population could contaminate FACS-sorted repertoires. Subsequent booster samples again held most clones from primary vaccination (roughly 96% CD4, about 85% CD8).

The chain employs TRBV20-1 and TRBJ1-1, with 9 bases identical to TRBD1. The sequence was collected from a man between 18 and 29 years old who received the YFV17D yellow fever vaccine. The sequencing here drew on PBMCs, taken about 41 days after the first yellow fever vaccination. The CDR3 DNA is TGCTGTGCTAGAGATGGGACAGGGACCATGAACACTGAAGCTTTCTTT. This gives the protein CCARDGTGTMNTEAFF.